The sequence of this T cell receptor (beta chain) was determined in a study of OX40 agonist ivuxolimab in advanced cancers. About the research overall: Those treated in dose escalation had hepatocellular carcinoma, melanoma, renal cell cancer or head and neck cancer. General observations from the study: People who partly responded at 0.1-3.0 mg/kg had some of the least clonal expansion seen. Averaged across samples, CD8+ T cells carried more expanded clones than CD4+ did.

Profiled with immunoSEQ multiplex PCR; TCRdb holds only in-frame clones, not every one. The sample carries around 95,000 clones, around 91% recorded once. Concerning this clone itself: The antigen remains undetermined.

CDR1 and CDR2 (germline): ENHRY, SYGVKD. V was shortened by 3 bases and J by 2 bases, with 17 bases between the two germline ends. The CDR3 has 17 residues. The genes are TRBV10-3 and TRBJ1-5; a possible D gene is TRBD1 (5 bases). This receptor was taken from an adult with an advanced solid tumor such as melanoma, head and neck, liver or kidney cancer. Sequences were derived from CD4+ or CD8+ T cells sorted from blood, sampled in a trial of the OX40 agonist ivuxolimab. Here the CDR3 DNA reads TGTGCCATCAGTGACTTGGAAGGAAGGGGCGGCAATCAGCCCCAGCATTTT. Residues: CAISDLEGRGGNQPQHF.